One T cell receptor (beta chain) is described in this entry. This table comes from immunoSEQ multiplex PCR, and its TCRdb copy is limited to in-frame clones, with some not included. This table has fewer than 200,000 clones, around 79% appearing once. The germline V gene has CDR1 MGHDK and CDR2 SYGVNS. The CDR3 runs 13 residues. V lost 5 bases, J lost 3 bases, and 10 bases lay in between. This entry belongs to a study of blood T cell repertoires in COVID-19. This TCR was sampled from a woman between 70 and 85 years old in a cohort exposed to, infected with or recovered from COVID-19 (not recorded which). Sequenced: PBMCs or T cells enriched from blood (not recorded which). The chain links TRBV25-1 to TRBJ1-2; D might be TRBD1 (5 bases). CDR3 sequence: CASSQDTDYGYTF. CDR3 DNA: TGTGCCAGCAGTCAGGACACCGACTATGGCTACACCTTC.